This TCR beta chain stems from a study of control samples from healthy donors and cancer patients (TCRdb year 2020). With regard to this clone: The antigen it binds to is not known. No base quality information exists; no much larger clone differs at one position.

CDR1 is given as WNHNN and CDR2 as SYGVQD, both from the germline V gene (reference sequence). Reading from cysteine to phenylalanine, the CDR3 counts 13 amino acids. The kept DNA is CDR3 alone, 39 bases in frame from the first base. The junction shows trimming of 3 bases on V and 4 bases on J, plus 6 bases between the germline ends. Libraries came from the immunoSEQ multiplex PCR assay. Not all clones reach the TCRdb copy of this immuneACCESS table, which keeps in-frame sequences only. Checked studies attribute under half of the gap to unresolved V genes and leave the rest unexplained. For this sample there are about 180,000 clones; approximately 90% appear just once. Approximately 1.4% of the sample lies in the top ten.

The receptor comes from a young man in good health. The sequenced sample consisted of blood. The chain couples TRBV10-1 to TRBJ2-2, with the D gene not clear enough to name. The nucleotide sequence reads TGCGCCAGCAGTGAAGCCATCACCGGGGAGCTGTTTTTT. This sequence encodes CASSEAITGELFF.